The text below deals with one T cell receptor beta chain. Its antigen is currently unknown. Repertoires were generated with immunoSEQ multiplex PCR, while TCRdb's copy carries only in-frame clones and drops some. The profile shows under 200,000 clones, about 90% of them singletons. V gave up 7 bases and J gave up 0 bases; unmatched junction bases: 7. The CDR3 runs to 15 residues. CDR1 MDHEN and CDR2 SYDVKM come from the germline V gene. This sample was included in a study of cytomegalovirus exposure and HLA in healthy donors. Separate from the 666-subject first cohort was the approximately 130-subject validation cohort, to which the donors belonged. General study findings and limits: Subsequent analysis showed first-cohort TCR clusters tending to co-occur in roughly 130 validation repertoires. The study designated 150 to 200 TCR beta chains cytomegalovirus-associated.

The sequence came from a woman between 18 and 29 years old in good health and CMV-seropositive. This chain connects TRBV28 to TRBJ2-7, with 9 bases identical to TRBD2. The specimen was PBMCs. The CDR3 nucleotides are TGTGCCAGCATCTTTAGCGGGGGAAGCTCCTACGAGCAGTACTTC. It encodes CASIFSGGSSYEQYF.